The 23 T cell receptor beta chains below all came from one sample that was sequenced in a study of blood T cells in healthy people across ages. Through a sample-barcoded 5' primer and a J-beta primer mix, a second PCR was run for roughly 6 to 12 cycles. TCRdb recomputed calls from the 5' RACE reads with MiXCR, one row per CDR3 protein. Of hundreds of thousands of distinct CDR3 sequences detected, approximately 30% appear once; the ten largest clones hold roughly 15%. Sequencing used blood. The source of these receptors is a woman older than 75 in good health.

This clonotype was detected many times. The rearrangement uses TRBV3-1 and TRBJ2-1, with D hard to call. The V gene's germline CDR1 is LGHDT and CDR2 YNNKEL (reference sequence). This CDR3 is built from 14 residues. Trimming took 0 bases from V and 7 from J, leaving 10 bases between them. CDR3 nucleotide sequence: TGTGCCAGCAGCCAAGAACGTCCGAGTAATGAGCAGTTCTTC. Amino acid sequence: CASSQERPSNEQFF.

This clonotype has more than one count but fewer than ten. The genes are TRBV2 and TRBJ1-1; no clear D. V gave up 1 base and J gave up 4 bases, with 7 bases separating them. This CDR3 is 13 amino acids long. Germline-derived CDR1 and CDR2 are SNHLY and FYNNEI. The CDR3 DNA reads as TGTGCCAGCAGTGAAGACCAGGTCACTGAAGCTTTCTTT. Protein product: CASSEDQVTEAFF.

This clonotype was detected ten times or more. V and J are TRBV20-1 and TRBJ1-1; TRBD1 matches 8 bases. V lost 3 bases, J lost 3 bases, and 9 bases stayed unmatched. Germline CDR1 DFQATT, CDR2 SNEGSKA (reference sequence). The CDR3 is 15 amino acids. The CDR3 loop reads CSASPGGWIDTEAFF. DNA for the CDR3: TGCAGTGCTAGTCCAGGGGGCTGGATAGACACTGAAGCTTTCTTT.

This clonotype was seen ten or more times. This chain connects TRBV12-3 or TRBV12-4 to TRBJ1-1, with D possibly TRBD1 on 5 matching bases. The CDR3 covers 15 residues. V lost 5 bases and J 0 bases, leaving 13 bases between the germline ends. The CDR3 DNA is TGTGCCAGCAGTAGCCAGGGAGGGGTGAACACTGAAGCTTTCTTT. Translating gives CASSSQGGVNTEAFF.

The chain joins TRBV12-3 or TRBV12-4 to TRBJ1-1; D ambiguous. The CDR3 runs to 14 residues. The germline V and J ends were trimmed by 7 bases and 0 bases, with 12 bases remaining between them. CDR3 sequence reads: CASNVMAMNTEAFF. The DNA of the CDR3 is TGTGCCAGCAACGTTATGGCGATGAACACTGAAGCTTTCTTT.

J is TRBJ2-1 and V is TRBV20-1; D is uncertain. The CDR3 is 11 amino acids. Trimming took 4 bases from V and 7 from J, leaving 8 bases between them. Germline V gene data show CDR1 as DFQATT and CDR2 as SNEGSKA (reference sequence). CDR3: CSAKFWNEQFF. The CDR3 bases are TGCAGTGCTAAATTTTGGAATGAGCAGTTCTTC.

This clonotype was observed at least ten times. The chain couples TRBV20-1 to TRBJ2-7, with D uncertain. Germline loops: CDR1 DFQATT, CDR2 SNEGSKA (reference sequence). Trimming stripped 3 bases from V and 2 bases from J, with 8 bases between. The CDR3 is 12 residues long. The CDR3 here is CSASEGTYEQYF. The DNA for the CDR3 is TGCAGTGCTAGTGAAGGGACCTACGAGCAGTACTTC.

The genes are TRBV9 and TRBJ2-2; 9 nucleotides align to TRBD2. The germline V gene encodes CDR1 SGDLS and CDR2 YYNGEE. This CDR3 is 16 amino acids long. With V trimmed by 0 bases and J by 1 base, 1 base remained unmatched. The CDR3 loop is CASSVASGVNTGELFF. The CDR3 bases are TGTGCCAGCAGCGTAGCTAGCGGGGTGAACACCGGGGAGCTGTTTTTT.

In regard to this clonotype: A much larger clone is a single base away; this may be a read error. The rearrangement links TRBV5-6 to TRBJ2-2; D perhaps matches TRBD2 (6 bases). V was clipped by 0 bases and J by 4 bases, with 13 bases between them. CDR1 is SGHDT, CDR2 YYEEEE, per germline. The length of the CDR3 is 16 residues. This CDR3 is CASSLEAGCFTGELFF. CDR3 nucleotide sequence: TGTGCCAGCAGCTTGGAGGCGGGATGTTTCACCGGGGAGCTGTTTTTT.

The table lists this clonotype with a few counts. A much larger clone lies a single base off, so this may be a read error. The V call is TRBV7-2, the J call TRBJ2-7, with 9 bases identical to TRBD1. Germline assignment: CDR1 SGHTA and CDR2 FQGNSA. V lost 5 bases and J lost 3; bases outside the gene matches: 5. The CDR3 has 14 residues. CDR3 amino acids: CASSRTGGFYEQYF. The CDR3 DNA reads as TGTGCCAGCAGCCGTACAGGGGGCTTCTACGAGCAGTACTTC.

The chain joins TRBV7-9 to TRBJ2-1; 9 bases are a match to TRBD2. Trimming took 5 bases from V and 10 from J; bases not matched to a gene: 15. The germline V gene has CDR1 SEHNR and CDR2 FQNEAQ (reference sequence). This CDR3 is 16 amino acids long. CDR3 sequence: CASSTSGGGAYSEQFF. CDR3 sequence (DNA): TGTGCCAGCAGCACCTCGGGCGGGGGGGCCTACAGCGAGCAGTTCTTC.

This clonotype appeared many times. The V and J genes are TRBV7-2 and TRBJ2-7, with 7 bases that match TRBD1. CDR1 SGHTA and CDR2 FQGNSA come from the germline V gene. The CDR3 spans 15 residues. After removal of 2 bases from V and 5 bases from J, the junction contained 9 bases not matched to a gene. Here the CDR3 reads CASSLQTGLGNEQYF. In nucleotides, the CDR3 is TGTGCCAGCAGCTTACAGACAGGGTTGGGCAACGAGCAGTACTTC. Full variable domain (rest looked up from reference TRBV7-2 and TRBJ2-7): GAGVSQSPSNKVTEKGKDVELRCDPISGHTALYWYRQSLGQGLEFLIYFQGNSAPDKSGLPSDRFSAERTGGSVSTLTIQRTQQEDSAVYLCASSLQTGLGNEQYFGPGTRLTVT.

This chain links TRBV7-2 with TRBJ1-2; D perhaps matches TRBD1 (6 bases). V lost 5 bases and J 3 bases, leaving 10 bases between the germline ends. Per germline, CDR1 SGHTA and CDR2 FQGNSA. This CDR3 has 13 residues. DNA of the CDR3: TGTGCCAGCAGCAAGGACAGTGACTATGGCTACACCTTC. Encoded protein: CASSKDSDYGYTF.

A note on this clonotype: A much larger clonotype is one base distant, so this may be a read error. This sequence joins TRBV5-1 and TRBJ2-7; D may match TRBD1 or TRBD2 (6 bases each). This CDR3 spans 15 amino acids. Germline V gene sequence: CDR1 SGHRS, CDR2 YFSETQ. The chain's CDR3 is CASNLDPGAPGKQYF. CDR3 in DNA: TGCGCCAGCAACTTGGATCCGGGGGCGCCGGGAAAGCAGTACTTC.

The V and J genes are TRBV19 and TRBJ1-6, with D hard to call. Per the germline V gene, CDR1 is LNHDA and CDR2 is SQIVND (reference sequence). The CDR3 runs to 13 residues. V was clipped by 1 base and J by 10 bases, with 8 bases between them. The CDR3 DNA is TGTGCCAGTAGTATAGGGATGAGGTCACCCCTCCACTTT. Its protein product is CASSIGMRSPLHF.

For this clonotype: This could be a read error, since a much larger clone is one nucleotide away. This rearrangement joins TRBV25-1 to TRBJ2-5; D is perhaps TRBD1 (6 bases). V was clipped by 6 bases and J by 4 bases, with 12 bases between them. Germline values: CDR1 MGHDK, CDR2 SYGVNS. The CDR3 covers 13 residues. The CDR3 sequence: CASRDSDRETQYF. DNA of the CDR3: TGTGCCAGCAGGGACAGCGACCGAGAGACCCAGTACTTC.

With regard to this clonotype: A much more abundant neighbour one base away suggests this may be a read error. V gene TRBV20-1 combines with J gene TRBJ2-3, with 9 bases identical to TRBD2. The CDR3 runs 16 residues. V was pared by 6 bases and J by 0 bases, with 10 bases of the junction left unmatched. Germline V CDR1 and CDR2: DFQATT, SNEGSKA (reference sequence). CDR3 sequence: CSANGASGASTDTQYF. In nucleotides, the CDR3 is TGCAGTGCGAACGGGGCTAGCGGGGCTAGCACAGATACGCAGTATTTT.

This clonotype has at least ten counts. The rearrangement uses TRBV6-5 and TRBJ2-7; no firm D call. Trimming removed 4 bases from V and 10 bases from J, with 11 bases in between. This CDR3 region has 11 residues. CDR1 MNHEY and CDR2 SVGAGI come from the germline V gene. In nucleotides, the CDR3 is TGTGCCAGCAGTTCCTCGGGCCTACAGTACTTC. Protein product: CASSSSGLQYF.

In its sample, this clonotype was seen many times. CDR3 coding DNA: TGTGCCAGCAGTTACGGGGCTTACACAGATACGCAGTATTTT. As protein: CASSYGAYTDTQYF. The chain is built from TRBV6-2 or TRBV6-3 and TRBJ2-3; D might be TRBD1 (5 bases). CDR3 length equals 14 residues. V lost 2 bases and J lost 2, with 8 bases in between. CDR1 is MNHEY and CDR2 is SVGEGT in the germline V gene.

There are many counts of this clonotype. The chain employs TRBV3-1 and TRBJ2-1; no clear D gene. Trimming took 0 bases from V and 6 from J, leaving 6 bases between them. CDR1 and CDR2 from the germline V gene are LGHDT and YNNKEL (reference sequence). The CDR3 has 13 amino acids. The CDR3 protein is CASSQDRINEQFF. The CDR3 nucleotides read TGTGCCAGCAGCCAAGATCGGATCAATGAGCAGTTCTTC.

This chain links TRBV5-1 with TRBJ1-4; the match to TRBD1 covers 7 bases. This CDR3 contains 18 residues. Germline CDR1 SGHRS, CDR2 YFSETQ. V shed 4 bases, J shed 5 bases, and the junction held 17 bases outside the gene matches. The CDR3 nucleotides read TGCGCCAGCAGCCTAAAAGCACAGGGGACGGCGTCCAATGAAAAACTGTTTTTT. Residues: CASSLKAQGTASNEKLFF.

For this clonotype: A much larger clone lies one base from this, so it may be a read error. The genes are TRBV20-1 and TRBJ2-7, with TRBD1 matching 8 bases. CDR3 length: 16 residues. The J segment lost 7 bases and the V segment lost 3 bases, leaving 17 bases of the junction unmatched. CDR1 and CDR2 (germline): DFQATT, SNEGSKA (reference sequence). CDR3 DNA: TGCAGTGCTAGCCCCTCAGGGGGCGCGTTGGAGAATGAGCAGTACTTC. Translation: CSASPSGGALENEQYF.

This clonotype was detected only a few times. The chain recombines TRBV18 with TRBJ2-3, with 7 bases aligning to TRBD2. CDR1 KGHSH and CDR2 LQKENI come from the germline V gene. The V gene end was trimmed by 3 bases and the J gene end by 2 bases; junction bases not matched to a gene: 11. The CDR3 loop spans 17 amino acids. In DNA, the CDR3 is TGTGCCAGCTCACCCCTTGCGTTAGCGGGCCTCACAGATACGCAGTATTTT. This sequence encodes CASSPLALAGLTDTQYF.